Shown below are 22 T cell receptor beta chains from a single sample sequenced in a study of cytomegalovirus exposure and HLA in healthy donors. The PCR used 60 Vbeta and 13 Jbeta primers. This table comes from immunoSEQ multiplex PCR, and its TCRdb copy is limited to in-frame clones, with some not included. Of roughly 180,000 clones listed, 76% are singletons. Sample: PBMCs. These receptors all stem from a woman under 40 in good health and CMV-seropositive.

The gene calls are TRBV7-7 and TRBJ2-5; 9 positions agree with TRBD2. V lost 4 bases and J lost 5; bases outside the gene matches: 8. The CDR3 covers 15 residues. Germline V CDR1 and CDR2: SSHAT, FNYEAQ (reference sequence). The DNA of the CDR3 is TGTGCCAGCAGCTCCAGGAGGCGGGGGGGCGAGACCCAGTACTTC. Protein: CASSSRRRGGETQYF. Supplemented by reference TRBV7-7 and TRBJ2-5, the full variable domain reads GAGVSQSPRYKVTKRGQDVTLRCDPISSHATLYWYQQALGQGPEFLTYFNYEAQPDKSGLPSDRFSAERPEGSISTLTIQRTEQRDSAMYRCASSSRRRGGETQYFGPGTRLLVL.

The chain links TRBV14 to TRBJ1-1; D uncertain. V dropped 5 bases and J dropped 6 bases, with 10 bases sitting between them. This CDR3 spans 12 amino acids. Germline CDR1 SGHDN, CDR2 FVKESK. The CDR3: CASSTPYSEAFF. In DNA form, the CDR3 reads TGTGCCAGCAGCACCCCCTACTCTGAAGCTTTCTTT.

Notes on this clone: The junction shows a germline mismatch at one end, possibly a read error. The chain uses TRBV5-5 and TRBJ2-7, with 10 bases that match TRBD2. Per germline, CDR1 SGHKS and CDR2 YYEKEE (reference sequence). The CDR3 contains 16 residues. The CDR3, as DNA: TGCGCCAGCAGCCAAGATCGAGGACTAGCGGTTCCCGAGCAGTACTTC. This encodes CASSQDRGLAVPEQYF.

This chain links TRBV27 with TRBJ1-1; D call uncertain. Trimming cost V 2 bases and J 0 bases, with 4 bases left between them. Germline V gene data show CDR1 as MNHEY and CDR2 as SMNVEV (reference sequence). This CDR3 spans 13 amino acids. The CDR3 DNA reads TGTGCCAGCAGTTTACAGATGAACACTGAAGCTTTCTTT. Its protein is CASSLQMNTEAFF.

The chain employs TRBV6-6 and TRBJ1-1, with D perhaps TRBD1 (5 bases). Between the trimmed V and J ends, which lost 6 bases and 5 bases, there was a span of 16 bases. The V gene's germline CDR1 is MNHNY and CDR2 SVGAGI (reference sequence). This CDR3 contains 14 residues. The CDR3: CASRGRGVGTEAFF. The CDR3 region has the DNA TGTGCCAGCAGGGGGAGGGGAGTTGGAACTGAAGCTTTCTTT.

The gene calls are TRBV7-8 and TRBJ2-5; the D gene is possibly TRBD1 (6 bases). The CDR3 totals 12 residues. V was pared by 5 bases and J by 9 bases, with 13 bases between. Germline values: CDR1 SGHVS, CDR2 FQNEAQ. CDR3 coding DNA: TGTGCCAGCAGCCAAAACCGACAGGCCCAGTACTTC. Translating it yields CASSQNRQAQYF.

The V call is TRBV30, the J call TRBJ2-7, with D tentatively TRBD1 (6 bases). V was trimmed by 1 base and J by 4 bases, leaving 11 bases between them. This CDR3 has 13 amino acids. The germline gives CDR1 GTSNPN, CDR2 SVGIG (reference sequence). The CDR3 protein is CAWSGTGRYEQYF. The CDR3 region has the DNA TGTGCCTGGAGTGGAACAGGGCGTTACGAGCAGTACTTC.

The J gene is TRBJ2-3, the V gene TRBV5-4, with D possibly being TRBD2 (6 bases). From germline, CDR1 is SGHNT and CDR2 YYREEE (reference sequence). V shed 5 bases and J shed 5 bases, with 12 bases lying between them. The CDR3 consists of 13 residues. CDR3 bases: TGTGCCAGCAGTAAAGGGCGGGAAGATACGCAGTATTTT. As protein: CASSKGREDTQYF.

The V and J genes are TRBV19 and TRBJ2-1; D perhaps matches TRBD2 (5 bases). CDR1 is LNHDA and CDR2 is SQIVND in the germline V gene (reference sequence). V was shortened by 1 base and J by 4 bases, with 8 bases between the two germline ends. CDR3 length: 14 residues. In DNA, the CDR3 is TGTGCCAGTAGTATAGGTAGGGAGTACAATGAGCAGTTCTTC. It specifies CASSIGREYNEQFF.

The CDR3: CASIKEVLYTGELFF. The CDR3 coding sequence is TGTGCCAGCATCAAGGAGGTACTCTACACCGGGGAGCTGTTTTTT. The chain links TRBV7-2 to TRBJ2-2, with D possibly TRBD2 on 5 matching bases. The CDR3 runs to 15 residues. From germline, CDR1 is SGHTA and CDR2 FQGNSA. Trimming took 7 bases from V and 3 from J, leaving 15 bases between them.

The DNA for the CDR3 is TGTGCCAGCAGCTTAGCGGGGCGCCTGTCGTGGGGCTACACCTTC. It yields the protein CASSLAGRLSWGYTF. The chain employs TRBV5-6 and TRBJ1-2, with D possibly being TRBD1 (5 bases). This CDR3 has 15 residues. CDR1 and CDR2 from the germline V gene are SGHDT and YYEEEE. Deletions cut 2 bases from V and 8 bases from J, with 19 bases between.

The V and J genes are TRBV11-2 and TRBJ2-3, with 8 bases matching TRBD2. CDR1 is SGHAT, CDR2 FQNNGV, per germline. The CDR3 is made up of 17 amino acids. With V trimmed by 3 bases and J by 4 bases, 12 bases remained unmatched. The CDR3 here is CASSFPRGGRKADTQYF. As DNA, the CDR3 is TGTGCCAGCAGCTTCCCCCGGGGGGGGCGGAAGGCAGATACGCAGTATTTT.

CDR3 coding DNA: TGTGCCAGCAGTGAAAGGCGGGATCAGCCCCAGCATTTT. Residues: CASSERRDQPQHF. This sequence joins TRBV6-1 and TRBJ1-5; the D is unclear. V lost 2 bases, J lost 5 bases, and 7 bases lay in between. Germline values: CDR1 MNHNS, CDR2 SASEGT. This CDR3 spans 13 amino acids.

The sample holds a few counts of this clone. The sample carries other DNA sequences with the same CDR3. The rearrangement links TRBV5-1 to TRBJ2-3; no reliable D call. This CDR3 is built from 14 residues. Germline V CDR1 and CDR2: SGHRS, YFSETQ. The V and J ends lost 0 bases and 3 bases respectively, with 8 bases between them. CDR3: CASSLDSPTDTQYF. For the CDR3, the DNA is TGCGCCAGCAGCTTGGACAGCCCAACAGATACGCAGTATTTT.

The chain recombines TRBV9 with TRBJ2-7, with D perhaps TRBD2 (7 bases). The germline V gene has CDR1 SGDLS and CDR2 YYNGEE. V lost 2 bases and J 0 bases, leaving 9 bases between the germline ends. The CDR3 has 14 residues. The CDR3 nucleotides read TGTGCCAGCAGCGTGGGGGGGCGCTCCTACGAGCAGTACTTC. Protein product: CASSVGGRSYEQYF.

The V gene is TRBV5-1, the J gene TRBJ2-4; TRBD2 aligns across 7 bases. V was pared by 4 bases and J by 0 bases, with 16 bases of the junction left unmatched. Germline assignment: CDR1 SGHRS and CDR2 YFSETQ. The CDR3 contains 19 residues. DNA for the CDR3: TGCGCCAGCAGCCTCCACCCTAGCGGCCGGGGGGTAGCCAAAAACATTCAGTACTTC. Encoded protein: CASSLHPSGRGVAKNIQYF.

The chain couples TRBV30 to TRBJ1-4; 7 bases align to TRBD1. CDR3 length equals 14 residues. The trim removed 6 bases at V and 3 bases at J, leaving 7 bases unmatched. Looked up from germline, CDR1 is GTSNPN and CDR2 is SVGIG (reference sequence). CDR3 amino acids: CACRGRSANEKLFF. In DNA, the CDR3 is TGTGCCTGTAGGGGGCGTTCGGCTAATGAAAAACTGTTTTTT.

The chain combines TRBV4-3 with TRBJ2-3; tentative D call: TRBD1 (5 bases). The CDR3 contains 17 residues. V lost 5 bases and J 7 bases, leaving 25 bases between the germline ends. CDR1 LGHNA and CDR2 YSLEER come from the germline V gene. The CDR3 DNA reads as TGCGCCAGCAGCACCTCTCCCAGGGCGGCGTTGGGGAATACGCAGTATTTT. This translates into CASSTSPRAALGNTQYF.

This sequence joins TRBV11-3 and TRBJ1-2; D gene ambiguous. The ends were cut back, 5 bases at V and 2 bases at J, with 12 bases in the middle. The CDR3 length is 14 residues. Germline V gives CDR1 SGHNT, CDR2 YENEEA. The CDR3 loop is CASSEETGNYGYTF. CDR3 coding DNA: TGTGCCAGCAGCGAGGAGACGGGAAACTATGGCTACACCTTC.

This sequence joins TRBV4-3 and TRBJ2-2; perhaps TRBD2 as D (6 bases). CDR1 LGHNA and CDR2 YSLEER come from the germline V gene. This CDR3 region has 13 residues. Between the trimmed V and J ends, which lost 1 base and 8 bases, there was a span of 8 bases. CDR3 coding DNA: TGCGCCAGCAGCCAAGGACTAGGTGGGGAGCTGTTTTTT. Residues: CASSQGLGGELFF.

This clone was observed a handful of times. The gene calls are TRBV14 and TRBJ2-5, with TRBD1 identical over 10 bases. The J call may not be correct, given that the DNA end is closer to TRBJ2-7. CDR3 length equals 19 residues. Germline V lookup: CDR1 SGHDN, CDR2 FVKESK. The chain's CDR3 is CASSQDGRQGALSSYEQYF. CDR3 DNA: TGTGCCAGCAGCCAAGATGGGCGACAGGGGGCCCTAAGCTCCTACGAGCAGTACTTC.

The rearrangement links TRBV4-3 to TRBJ2-3, with TRBD2 as a possible D gene (6 bases). The CDR3 is made up of 16 amino acids. CDR1 is LGHNA and CDR2 is YSLEER in the germline V gene. V shed 0 bases and J shed 2 bases, with 12 bases lying between them. The CDR3 here is CASSQDRGTHTDTQYF. In DNA, the CDR3 is TGCGCCAGCAGCCAAGATCGGGGGACTCACACAGATACGCAGTATTTT.